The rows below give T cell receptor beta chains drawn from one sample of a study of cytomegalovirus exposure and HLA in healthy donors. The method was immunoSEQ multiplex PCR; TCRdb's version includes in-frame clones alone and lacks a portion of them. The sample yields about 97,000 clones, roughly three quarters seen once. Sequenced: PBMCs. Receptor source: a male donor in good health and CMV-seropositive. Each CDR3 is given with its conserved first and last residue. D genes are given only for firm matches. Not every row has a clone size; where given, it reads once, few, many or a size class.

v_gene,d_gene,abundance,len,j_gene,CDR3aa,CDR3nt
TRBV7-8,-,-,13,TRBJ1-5,CASSLRENQPQHF,TGTGCCAGCAGCTTACGGGAGAATCAGCCCCAGCATTTT
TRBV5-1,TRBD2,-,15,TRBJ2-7,CASSLEVAGVAEQYF,TGCGCCAGCAGCTTGGAGGTAGCGGGAGTGGCCGAGCAGTACTTC
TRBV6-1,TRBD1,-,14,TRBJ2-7,CASRRTGDAYEQYF,TGTGCCAGCAGGAGGACAGGGGATGCATACGAGCAGTACTTC
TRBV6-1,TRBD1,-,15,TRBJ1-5,CASSEQGGGRQPQHF,TGTGCCAGCAGTGAACAAGGAGGGGGCAGGCAGCCCCAGCATTTT
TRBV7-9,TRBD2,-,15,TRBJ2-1,CASSLEITSEYEQFF,TGTGCCAGCAGCTTAGAGATTACTAGCGAGTACGAGCAGTTCTTC
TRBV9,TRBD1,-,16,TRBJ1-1,CASRGQGVGGNTEAFF,TGTGCCAGCAGGGGACAGGGGGTCGGTGGGAACACTGAAGCTTTCTTT
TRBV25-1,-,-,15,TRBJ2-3,CASSDPSIGTDTQYF,TGTGCCAGCAGTGACCCTTCGATCGGGACAGATACGCAGTATTTT
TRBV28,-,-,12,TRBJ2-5,CASSTGFGAQYF,TGTGCCAGCAGTACAGGGTTTGGGGCCCAGTACTTC
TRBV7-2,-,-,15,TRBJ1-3,CASSLQVVAGNTIYF,TGTGCCAGCAGCCTACAGGTTGTTGCAGGAAACACCATATATTTT
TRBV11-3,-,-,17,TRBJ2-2,CASSLDRGRGGFGELFF,TGTGCCAGCAGCTTAGATAGGGGAAGAGGTGGCTTCGGGGAGCTGTTTTTT
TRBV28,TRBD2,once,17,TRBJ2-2,CASSPASVRGVTGELFF,TGTGCCAGCAGTCCCGCATCGGTCCGGGGGGTCACCGGGGAGCTGTTTTTT
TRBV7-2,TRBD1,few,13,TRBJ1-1,CASTNRGFTEAFF,TGTGCCAGCACAAACAGGGGTTTTACTGAAGCTTTCTTT
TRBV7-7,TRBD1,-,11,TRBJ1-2,CAIQGAGGYTF,TGTGCCATACAGGGGGCCGGCGGCTACACCTTC
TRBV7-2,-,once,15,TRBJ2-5,CASSLVAGYGETQYF,TGTGCCAGCAGCTTAGTCGCCGGGTATGGCGAGACCCAGTACTTC
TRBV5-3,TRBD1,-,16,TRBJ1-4,CARVDRGHAPREKLFF,TGTGCCAGAGTAGACAGGGGGCACGCTCCCCGTGAAAAACTGTTTTTT
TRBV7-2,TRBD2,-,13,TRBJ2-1,CASRRAGGNEQFF,TGTGCCAGCAGGCGGGCGGGAGGCAATGAGCAGTTCTTC
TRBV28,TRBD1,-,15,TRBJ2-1,CASKTGGDSYNEQFF,TGTGCCAGCAAGACAGGGGGGGATTCCTACAATGAGCAGTTCTTC
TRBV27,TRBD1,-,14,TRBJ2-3,CASSLTGGGDTQYF,TGTGCCAGCAGTTTGACAGGGGGAGGAGATACGCAGTATTTT
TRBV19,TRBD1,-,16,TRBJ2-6,CASAGTASSGANGLTF,TGTGCCAGTGCCGGGACAGCGAGCTCTGGGGCCAACGGCCTGACTTTC
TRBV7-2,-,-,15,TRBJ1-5,CASSRTTDRNQPQHF,TGTGCCAGCAGCCGAACGACGGACAGAAATCAGCCCCAGCATTTT
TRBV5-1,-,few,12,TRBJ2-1,CASGEAFNEQFF,TGCGCCAGCGGCGAGGCCTTCAATGAGCAGTTCTTC
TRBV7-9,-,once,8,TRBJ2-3,CASSPQDF,TGTGCCAGCAGCCCCCAGGATTTT
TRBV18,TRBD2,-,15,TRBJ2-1,CASSSQREGFNEQFF,TGTGCCAGCTCAAGTCAGCGGGAGGGGTTCAATGAGCAGTTCTTC
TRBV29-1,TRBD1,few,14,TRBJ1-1,CSVALTGGTTEAFF,TGCAGCGTTGCTTTGACAGGGGGGACGACTGAAGCTTTCTTT
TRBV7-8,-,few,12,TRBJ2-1,CASSSLADEQFF,TGTGCCAGCAGCTCATTAGCGGATGAGCAGTTCTTC
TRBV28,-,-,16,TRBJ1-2,CASSQDWSFSNYGYTF,TGTGCCAGCAGCCAAGACTGGAGCTTTTCTAACTATGGCTACACCTTC
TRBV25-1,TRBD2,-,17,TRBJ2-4,CASSDSGRSTAKNSQYF,TGTGCCAGCAGTGATAGCGGGAGGTCGACGGCCAAAAACAGTCAGTACTTC
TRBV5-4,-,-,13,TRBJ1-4,CASRIATNEKLFF,TGTGCCAGCAGGATAGCAACTAATGAAAAACTGTTTTTT
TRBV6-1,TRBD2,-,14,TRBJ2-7,CASKASGSPHEQYF,TGTGCCAGCAAGGCGAGCGGGAGTCCCCACGAGCAGTACTTC
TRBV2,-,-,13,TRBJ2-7,CASNNGVTYEQYF,TGTGCCAGCAATAACGGGGTTACCTACGAGCAGTACTTC
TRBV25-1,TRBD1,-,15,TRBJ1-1,CASSADRVGDTEAFF,TGTGCCAGCAGTGCCGACAGGGTTGGGGACACTGAAGCTTTCTTT
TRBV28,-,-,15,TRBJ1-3,CASRLSLVSGNTIYF,TGTGCCAGCAGACTTAGTTTGGTCTCTGGAAACACCATATATTTT
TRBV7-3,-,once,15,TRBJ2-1,CASSLREGGGYEQFF,TGTGCCAGCAGCTTAAGGGAGGGGGGTGGATATGAGCAGTTCTTC
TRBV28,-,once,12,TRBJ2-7,CASSPLGDEQYF,TGTGCCAGCAGCCCGCTTGGAGACGAGCAGTACTTC
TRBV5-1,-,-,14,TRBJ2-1,CASTLGLPRDEQFF,TGCGCCAGCACCCTGGGACTCCCAAGGGATGAGCAGTTCTTC
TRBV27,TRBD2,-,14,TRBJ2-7,CASSSPGLANEQYF,TGTGCCAGCAGTTCACCGGGACTAGCTAATGAGCAGTACTTC
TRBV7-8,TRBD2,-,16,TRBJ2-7,CASSSRRLAGPYEQYF,TGTGCCAGCAGCTCGCGGCGACTAGCGGGACCCTACGAGCAGTACTTC
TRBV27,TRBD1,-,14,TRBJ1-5,CASSRGQANQPQHF,TGTGCCAGCAGTAGAGGACAGGCCAATCAGCCCCAGCATTTT
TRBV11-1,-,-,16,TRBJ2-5,CASSTPGAGRRETQYF,TGTGCCAGCAGCACCCCAGGGGCCGGGAGGAGAGAGACCCAGTACTTC
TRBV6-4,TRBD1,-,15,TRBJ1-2,CASSDRTGADYGYTF,TGTGCCAGCAGTGACCGGACAGGGGCCGACTATGGCTACACCTTC
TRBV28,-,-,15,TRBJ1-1,CASSPPPGQNTEAFF,TGTGCCAGCAGCCCCCCCCCGGGACAGAACACTGAAGCTTTCTTT
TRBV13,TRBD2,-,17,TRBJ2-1,CASSTPGLAGGNNEQFF,TGTGCCAGCAGCACCCCCGGACTAGCGGGAGGGAACAATGAGCAGTTCTTC
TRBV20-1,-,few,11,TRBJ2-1,CSASPRGEQFF,TGCAGTGCTAGTCCTAGGGGGGAGCAGTTCTTC
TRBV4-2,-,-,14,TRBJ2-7,CASSQVLDLNEQYF,TGTGCCAGCAGCCAAGTGCTAGACCTAAACGAGCAGTACTTC
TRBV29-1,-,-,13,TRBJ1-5,CSVAGASNQPQHF,TGCAGCGTTGCAGGGGCTAGCAATCAGCCCCAGCATTTT
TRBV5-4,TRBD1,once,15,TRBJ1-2,CASSSTGTVPYGYTF,TGTGCCAGCAGCTCCACCGGGACAGTCCCCTATGGCTACACCTTC
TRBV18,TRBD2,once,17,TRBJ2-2,CASRLTGLAGGTGELFF,TGTGCCAGCCGACTAACGGGACTAGCGGGAGGCACCGGGGAGCTGTTTTTT
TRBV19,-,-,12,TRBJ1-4,CASTRDYEKLFF,TGTGCCAGTACTCGGGACTATGAAAAACTGTTTTTT